A selection of T cell receptor beta chains follows, all from one sample in a study of cytomegalovirus exposure and HLA in healthy donors. Only in-frame clones appear in the TCRdb table, and some are missing; sequencing was by immunoSEQ multiplex PCR. The repertoire has roughly 150,000 clones, roughly nine tenths of them found once; the top ten carry about 3%. Sequencing was done on a sample of PBMCs. These receptors came from a woman aged 18-29 years in good health and CMV-seropositive. The CDR3 runs from the conserved cysteine through the conserved F or W. A D gene is named only where the DNA matches it firmly. Only part of the rows carry a size: once, few, many, or a class if the clone is expanded.

>TRBJ2-7|-|TRBD2|TRBV4-3
CASSQGRVAGAYEQYF
TGCGCCAGCAGCCAAGGCAGAGTAGCGGGGGCCTACGAGCAGTACTTC
>TRBJ1-1|-|TRBD1|TRBV6-5
CASSRQGEAFF
TGTGCCAGCAGTCGACAGGGGGAAGCTTTCTTT
>TRBJ1-1|-|-|TRBV28
CASSSIIRTEAFF
TGTGCCAGCAGCTCCATAATTCGGACTGAAGCTTTCTTT
>TRBJ1-5|-|-|TRBV6-1
CASSDLGPGLSNQPQHF
TGTGCCAGCAGTGACCTGGGGCCAGGGTTGAGCAATCAGCCCCAGCATTTT
>TRBJ1-5|once|-|TRBV4-2
CASSQATADNQPQHF
TGTGCCAGCAGCCAAGCTACTGCGGACAATCAGCCCCAGCATTTT
>TRBJ2-3|few|-|TRBV6-5
CASSYSQEVHTQYF
TGTGCCAGCAGTTACTCCCAGGAGGTCCATACGCAGTATTTT
>TRBJ1-1|-|TRBD1|TRBV5-1
CASSSTGDWTEAFF
TGCGCCAGCAGCTCAACAGGGGATTGGACTGAAGCTTTCTTT
>TRBJ1-1|-|-|TRBV19
CASSPGNTEAFF
TGTGCCAGTAGTCCAGGGAACACTGAAGCTTTCTTT
>TRBJ2-3|once|-|TRBV7-6
CASSLAGAGTDTQYF
TGTGCCAGCAGCTTAGCAGGGGCCGGAACAGATACGCAGTATTTT
>TRBJ1-3|-|-|TRBV11-2
CASSKGEAFSGNTIYF
TGTGCCAGCAGCAAAGGAGAGGCCTTCTCTGGAAACACCATATATTTT
>TRBJ2-7|-|TRBD1|TRBV7-9
CASSLPGQPSYEQYF
TGTGCCAGCAGCCTCCCGGGACAGCCTTCCTACGAGCAGTACTTC
>TRBJ1-2|-|TRBD1|TRBV2
CASSEGRIDRGRGYTF
TGTGCCAGCAGTGAAGGAAGGATTGACAGGGGGCGAGGCTACACCTTC
>TRBJ2-7|-|TRBD2|TRBV30
CAWSALTSGNPNEQYF
TGTGCCTGGAGTGCCCTCACTAGCGGGAATCCTAACGAGCAGTACTTC
>TRBJ1-2|-|-|TRBV7-2
CASSLRQEANYGYTF
TGTGCCAGCAGCTTACGGCAGGAGGCTAACTATGGCTACACCTTC
>TRBJ2-1|-|-|TRBV6-5
CASRTGLAWFF
TGTGCCAGCAGGACGGGGCTAGCGTGGTTCTTC
>TRBJ2-7|-|-|TRBV13
CASSLGLDLYEQYF
TGTGCCAGCAGCTTAGGACTAGATTTATACGAGCAGTACTTC
>TRBJ2-7|-|-|TRBV5-5
CASSLAGEGLGQYF
TGTGCCAGCAGCTTGGCCGGGGAAGGCTTGGGGCAGTACTTC